The sequence of this T cell receptor beta chain was determined in a study of early stage breast cancer tumors. Study in general: Each sample averaged about 9.4-fold read coverage. General study results and limits: Most shared enriched TCRB sequences were commonly generated ones.

Assay used: immunoSEQ multiplex PCR; TCRdb lists only in-frame clones, some missing. Counted here are approximately 39,000 clones, around 68% occurring once; the ten biggest clones make up roughly 6.1%. With respect to this clone: Its antigen is undetermined.

In germline, CDR1 is SGHKS, CDR2 YYEKEE (reference sequence). Trimming took off 1 base at V and 5 bases at J, with 13 bases between the two ends. The CDR3 length is 15 residues. The rearrangement links TRBV5-5 to TRBJ1-5, with no clear D. The sequenced sample was blood. The TCR originated in a person aged 55 to 75 with breast cancer. This CDR3 reads CASSLIPGFDQPQHF. The CDR3 nucleotides are TGTGCCAGCAGCTTGATCCCGGGGTTCGATCAGCCCCAGCATTTT.